A single sample gave rise to the 24 T cell receptor beta chains below, sequenced in a study of shared clonotypes between healthy human individuals. Sequenced by immunoSEQ multiplex PCR; TCRdb stores in-frame clones only, minus some. Here the sample spans a few hundred thousand clones, roughly 72% being singletons. The specimen sequenced was PBMCs. These receptors were taken from a woman aged 35 to 49 in good health. Some clones in this sample may be carry-over from other donors' samples.

For this clone: A much larger clone lies a single base off, so this may be a read error. This is likely a read error, given that the CDR3 carries no conserved phenylalanine or tryptophan at its end. The chain employs TRBV7-9 and TRBJ1-2; D is perhaps TRBD1 (6 bases). The germline gives CDR1 SEHNR, CDR2 FQNEAQ (reference sequence). The length of the CDR3 is 13 residues. CDR3 residues: CATSLGGRGGYTL. The DNA for the CDR3 is TGTGCCACCAGCTTAGGGGGGCGCGGTGGCTACACCCTC.

The CDR3 bases are TGCGCCAGCAGTCCCGAAACAGGGGGCAGGTATGGCTACACCTTC. Protein sequence: CASSPETGGRYGYTF. The gene calls are TRBV23-1 and TRBJ1-2; TRBD1 agrees at 9 bases. TRBV23-1 has ORF status, its function being uncertain. The CDR3 consists of 15 residues. The trim removed 4 bases at V and 5 bases at J, leaving 8 bases unmatched.

V gene TRBV7-8 combines with J gene TRBJ2-2, with TRBD1 matching over 7 bases. Trimming at V came to 2 bases and at J to 9 bases, leaving 18 bases not matched to a gene. The CDR3 is 18 residues long. Germline CDR1 SGHVS, CDR2 FQNEAQ. This chain's CDR3 is CASSLMGALHRGGRELFF. The CDR3 coding sequence is TGTGCCAGCAGCTTAATGGGGGCCCTTCACAGGGGTGGAAGGGAGCTGTTTTTT.

The CDR3 protein is CAWSVQHPGELFF. CDR3 coding DNA: TGTGCCTGGAGTGTACAACACCCCGGGGAGCTGTTTTTT. The J gene is TRBJ2-2, the V gene TRBV30, with D unclear. This CDR3 has 13 amino acids. In germline, CDR1 is GTSNPN, CDR2 SVGIG (reference sequence). Trimming removed 0 bases at V and 6 bases at J, with 8 bases between.

This clone was detected only a few times. The chain has TRBV10-3 and TRBJ1-1, with D hard to call. The CDR3 is 11 amino acids. Germline values: CDR1 ENHRY, CDR2 SYGVKD. The V and J ends lost 8 bases and 4 bases respectively, with 8 bases between them. The CDR3 DNA reads TGTGCCATCCGAGAAACCACTGAAGCTTTCTTT. This codes for CAIRETTEAFF.

There are a few counts of this clone. The rearrangement uses TRBV2 and TRBJ1-5, with TRBD1 as a possible D gene (6 bases). This CDR3 spans 16 amino acids. Trimming removed 2 bases at V and 3 bases at J, with 14 bases between. CDR1 is SNHLY and CDR2 is FYNNEI in the germline V gene. The CDR3 sequence is CASSESRRGDNQPQHF. The DNA for the CDR3 is TGTGCCAGCAGTGAATCCCGCAGGGGCGACAATCAGCCCCAGCATTTT.

This rearrangement joins TRBV5-1 to TRBJ1-1, with D tentatively TRBD1 (6 bases). This CDR3 is built from 17 residues. The germline V and J ends were trimmed by 3 bases and 0 bases, with 18 bases remaining between them. Looked up from germline, CDR1 is SGHRS and CDR2 is YFSETQ. The CDR3 coding sequence is TGCGCCAGCAGCTCGAGGACAGTGCCAATGATGAACACTGAAGCTTTCTTT. Its protein product is CASSSRTVPMMNTEAFF.

The V gene is TRBV7-9, the J gene TRBJ2-2; D is uncertain. Germline lookup yields CDR1 SEHNR and CDR2 FQNEAQ (reference sequence). Trimming removed 4 bases at V and 7 bases at J, with 7 bases between. This CDR3 region has 12 residues. CDR3 residues: CASSSESGELFF. Written as DNA, the CDR3 is TGTGCCAGCAGCTCGGAGAGCGGGGAGCTGTTTTTT.

This clone was observed a single time. This sequence joins TRBV9 and TRBJ1-4; tentative D call: TRBD1 (5 bases). Trimming stripped 0 bases from V and 1 base from J, with 13 bases between. Germline V CDR1 and CDR2: SGDLS, YYNGEE. The CDR3 is 17 residues long. The CDR3 spells CASSVDGTRKTNEKLFF. CDR3 coding DNA: TGTGCCAGCAGCGTAGACGGGACTCGAAAAACTAATGAAAAACTGTTTTTT.

This clone appeared a single time. V is TRBV30 and J is TRBJ2-2; D not resolved. The CDR3 has 15 residues. Germline CDR1 is GTSNPN and CDR2 is SVGIG (reference sequence). V shed 1 base and J shed 6 bases, with 15 bases lying between them. Here the CDR3 reads CAWSETPTAPGELFF. CDR3 DNA: TGTGCCTGGAGTGAAACTCCGACCGCCCCCGGGGAGCTGTTTTTT. The full variable domain, completed using reference TRBV30 and TRBJ2-2, is SQTIHQWPATLVQPVGSPLSLECTVEGTSNPNLYWYRQAAGRGLQLLFYSVGIGQISSEVPQNLSASRPQDRQFILSSKKLLLSDSGFYLCAWSETPTAPGELFFGEGSRLTVL.

The chain joins TRBV7-9 to TRBJ1-2; TRBD1 matches 11 bases. The CDR3 covers 18 residues. Germline values: CDR1 SEHNR, CDR2 FQNEAQ (reference sequence). V was clipped by 5 bases and J by 4 bases; unmatched bases: 15. As DNA, the CDR3 is TGTGCCAGCAGCCTCCTCCCCGGGACAGGGGGGTTTTCCTATGGCTACACCTTC. It translates to CASSLLPGTGGFSYGYTF.

A word on this clone: This CDR3 is also generated by other DNA sequences in the sample. This chain links TRBV7-9 with TRBJ1-1, with 7 bases that match TRBD1. With V trimmed by 5 bases and J by 0 bases, 6 bases remained unmatched. Germline V gene data show CDR1 as SEHNR and CDR2 as FQNEAQ (reference sequence). This CDR3 has 15 residues. Here the CDR3 DNA reads TGTGCCAGCAGCCCCCGGACAGGAATGAACACTGAAGCTTTCTTT. Its protein product is CASSPRTGMNTEAFF.

J is TRBJ2-7 and V is TRBV27, with a tentative D call TRBD1 (5 bases). The CDR3 contains 14 residues. CDR1 is MNHEY and CDR2 is SMNVEV in the germline V gene (reference sequence). V shed 4 bases and J shed 6 bases, with 16 bases lying between them. The CDR3, as DNA: TGTGCCAGCAGTTCCAGGGTTATTGGTTCCGAGCAGTACTTC. Translating gives CASSSRVIGSEQYF.

This chain connects TRBV5-1 to TRBJ1-5, with D hard to call. Trimming cost V 10 bases and J 5 bases, with 19 bases left between them. The CDR3 contains 14 residues. Germline-derived CDR1 and CDR2 are SGHRS and YFSETQ. The CDR3 is CASAWTEGDQPQHF. The CDR3 nucleotides read TGCGCCTCAGCTTGGACGGAGGGTGATCAGCCCCAGCATTTT. The full variable domain, completed using reference TRBV5-1 and TRBJ1-5, is KAGVTQTPRYLIKTRGQQVTLSCSPISGHRSVSWYQQTPGQGLQFLFEYFSETQRNKGNFPGRFSGRQFSNSRSEMNVSTLELGDSALYLCASAWTEGDQPQHFGDGTRLSIL.

This chain joins TRBV25-1 and TRBJ2-7, with TRBD1 matching 7 bases. J gave up 12 bases and V 3 bases, and 8 bases lay outside the gene matches. The CDR3 contains 12 residues. Looked up from germline, CDR1 is MGHDK and CDR2 is SYGVNS. The CDR3 DNA reads as TGTGCCAGCAGTGACCAGACGACAGGGCTGTACTTC. The encoded protein is CASSDQTTGLYF.

The chain combines TRBV7-2 with TRBJ2-2; 8 nucleotides align to TRBD2. Trimming took 2 bases from V and 4 from J; bases not matched to a gene: 6. Germline V gives CDR1 SGHTA, CDR2 FQGNSA. CDR3 length equals 16 residues. The CDR3 region is CASSLYSGSSTGELFF. The CDR3 DNA reads as TGTGCCAGCAGCTTATACAGCGGGAGTAGCACCGGGGAGCTGTTTTTT.

The J gene is TRBJ1-2, the V gene TRBV4-3; D gene unclear. The CDR3 contains 15 residues. Germline lookup yields CDR1 LGHNA and CDR2 YSLEER. V was pared by 1 base and J by 0 bases, with 9 bases between. The CDR3 protein is CASSQVNGPNYGYTF. The CDR3 nucleotides read TGCGCCAGCAGCCAAGTCAACGGTCCTAACTATGGCTACACCTTC.

As to this clone: A read error may be the cause here, since a much bigger clone is one base away. This chain connects TRBV10-2 to TRBJ1-6, with D tentatively TRBD1 (6 bases). CDR3 length: 16 residues. Germline V lookup: CDR1 WSHSY, CDR2 SAAADI. Trimming stripped 6 bases from V and 11 bases from J, with 23 bases between. The CDR3: CASRAGEGLWNPPLHF. CDR3 DNA: TGCGCCAGCAGGGCAGGGGAGGGACTATGGAATCCACCCCTCCACTTT.

This rearrangement joins TRBV5-4 to TRBJ2-7; 9 bases fit TRBD1. The ends lost 4 bases at V and 0 bases at J; junction bases unmatched: 5. Per germline, CDR1 SGHNT and CDR2 YYREEE (reference sequence). This CDR3 has 15 residues. The CDR3 DNA reads TGTGCCAGCAGCCCCCGACAGGGGGGCTCCTACGAGCAGTACTTC. Translated, it gives CASSPRQGGSYEQYF.

Note on this clone: This sample also contains other DNA sequences that code for the same CDR3. The V call is TRBV28, the J call TRBJ1-3, with D unclear. Germline V gene lookup returns CDR1 MDHEN and CDR2 SYDVKM. V was clipped by 2 bases and J by 2 bases, with 4 bases between them. This CDR3 is 13 amino acids long. CDR3: CASSLTAGNTIYF. The DNA of the CDR3 is TGTGCCAGCAGTTTAACGGCTGGAAACACCATATATTTT.

The chain carries TRBV27 and TRBJ2-7; 9 bases line up with TRBD2. J lost 4 bases, V lost 5 bases, and 15 bases had no gene match. CDR3 length: 17 amino acids. The germline V gene encodes CDR1 MNHEY and CDR2 SMNVEV (reference sequence). The CDR3 sequence is CASSHQGVAGVLYEQYF. For the CDR3, the DNA is TGTGCCAGCAGTCACCAGGGGGTAGCGGGAGTTTTGTACGAGCAGTACTTC.

The chain joins TRBV2 to TRBJ2-7; D call uncertain. The CDR3 totals 14 residues. Per germline, CDR1 SNHLY and CDR2 FYNNEI. V shed 4 bases and J shed 0 bases, with 10 bases lying between them. The CDR3: CASSVGRNSYEQYF. CDR3 DNA: TGTGCCAGCAGTGTGGGTAGGAACTCCTACGAGCAGTACTTC.

The rearrangement joins TRBV28 to TRBJ2-7; TRBD2 aligns across 9 bases. Germline V gene data show CDR1 as MDHEN and CDR2 as SYDVKM. The CDR3 length is 13 residues. CDR3 amino acids: CATNSGSAYEQYF. The CDR3 bases are TGTGCTACCAATAGCGGGAGTGCTTACGAGCAGTACTTC.

This chain links TRBV5-4 with TRBJ1-6; 9 nucleotides line up with TRBD1. Germline V lookup: CDR1 SGHNT, CDR2 YYREEE (reference sequence). The CDR3 covers 15 residues. V dropped 0 bases and J dropped 6; count of bases not matched to a gene: 1. CDR3: CASSLGQGVNSPLHF. CDR3 in DNA: TGTGCCAGCAGCTTGGGACAGGGGGTTAATTCACCCCTCCACTTT. Complete variable domain (other parts from reference TRBV5-4 and TRBJ1-6): ETGVTQSPTHLIKTRGQQVTLRCSSQSGHNTVSWYQQALGQGPQFIFQYYREEENGRGNFPPRFSGLQFPNYSSELNVNALELDDSALYLCASSLGQGVNSPLHFGNGTRLTVT.